This passage covers 2 T cell receptor beta chains from one sample sequenced in a study of radiotherapy plus CTLA-4 blockade in lung cancer. Produced via immunoSEQ multiplex PCR; TCRdb's table is partial and in-frame only. Of approximately 41,000 clones in the sample, 60% to 80% were seen once. Sample: peripheral blood, taken from a patient treated with radiotherapy plus ipilimumab. All receptors come from a human donor with non-small cell lung cancer who had stable disease on radiotherapy plus ipilimumab.

The V and J genes are TRBV2 and TRBJ2-7, with TRBD1 matching 8 bases. From germline, CDR1 is SNHLY and CDR2 FYNNEI. The CDR3 spans 14 residues. V shed 4 bases and J 0 bases; nucleotides not matched to a gene: 2. CDR3 in amino acids: CASSGQGASYEQYF. CDR3 nucleotides: TGTGCCAGCAGTGGGCAGGGGGCCTCCTACGAGCAGTACTTC.

The chain uses TRBV7-3 and TRBJ1-5; 7 nucleotides line up with TRBD1. V lost 2 bases to trimming and J lost 6 bases; unmatched junction nucleotides: 7. This CDR3 has 15 residues. CDR1 is SGHTA, CDR2 FQGTGA, per germline. CDR3 DNA sequence: TGTGCCAGCAGCTTAGAGACAGGGTACCTTCAGCCCCAGCATTTT. As protein: CASSLETGYLQPQHF. The variable domain in full, completed from reference TRBV7-3 and TRBJ1-5, reads GAGVSQTPSNKVTEKGKYVELRCDPISGHTALYWYRQSLGQGPEFLIYFQGTGAADDSGLPNDRFFAVRPEGSVSTLKIQRTERGDSAVYLCASSLETGYLQPQHFGDGTRLSIL.